This T cell receptor beta chain was recovered during a study of STAT5B mutations in CD4+ large granular lymphocyte leukemia. Study summary: When available, cryopreserved cells underwent CD8+ depletion before CD4+ selection. Whole-study results and caveats: Patient CD4-sorted repertoires stayed more clonal than healthy ones after leukemic-clone removal.

Turning to this clone: Antigen: not known.

From germline, CDR1 is SGHRS and CDR2 YFSETQ. V gave up 1 base and J gave up 0 bases, with 5 bases separating them. The CDR3 contains 14 residues. Bead-separated CD4+, CD4+CD8+, CD57+ or CD56+ fractions, or PBMC, were used. Source study methods: A clonotype over 5% of the repertoire counted as a possible leukemic clone, 59 overall. The method was immunoSEQ multiplex PCR; TCRdb's version includes in-frame clones alone and lacks a portion of them. V and J calls and clone size come straight from that table; D and trimming were deduced from the DNA. The profile covers roughly 6,700 clones, with roughly 70% appearing a single time and approximately 2% taken by the ten largest.

This clonotype was obtained from a woman between 65 and 79 years old with CD4+ T-cell large granular lymphocyte leukemia. The material sequenced was PBMCs. This sequence joins TRBV5-1 and TRBJ2-1; the D is unclear. This CDR3 is CASSLTSSYNEQFF. CDR3 bases: TGCGCCAGCAGCTTGACGAGCTCCTACAATGAGCAGTTCTTC.